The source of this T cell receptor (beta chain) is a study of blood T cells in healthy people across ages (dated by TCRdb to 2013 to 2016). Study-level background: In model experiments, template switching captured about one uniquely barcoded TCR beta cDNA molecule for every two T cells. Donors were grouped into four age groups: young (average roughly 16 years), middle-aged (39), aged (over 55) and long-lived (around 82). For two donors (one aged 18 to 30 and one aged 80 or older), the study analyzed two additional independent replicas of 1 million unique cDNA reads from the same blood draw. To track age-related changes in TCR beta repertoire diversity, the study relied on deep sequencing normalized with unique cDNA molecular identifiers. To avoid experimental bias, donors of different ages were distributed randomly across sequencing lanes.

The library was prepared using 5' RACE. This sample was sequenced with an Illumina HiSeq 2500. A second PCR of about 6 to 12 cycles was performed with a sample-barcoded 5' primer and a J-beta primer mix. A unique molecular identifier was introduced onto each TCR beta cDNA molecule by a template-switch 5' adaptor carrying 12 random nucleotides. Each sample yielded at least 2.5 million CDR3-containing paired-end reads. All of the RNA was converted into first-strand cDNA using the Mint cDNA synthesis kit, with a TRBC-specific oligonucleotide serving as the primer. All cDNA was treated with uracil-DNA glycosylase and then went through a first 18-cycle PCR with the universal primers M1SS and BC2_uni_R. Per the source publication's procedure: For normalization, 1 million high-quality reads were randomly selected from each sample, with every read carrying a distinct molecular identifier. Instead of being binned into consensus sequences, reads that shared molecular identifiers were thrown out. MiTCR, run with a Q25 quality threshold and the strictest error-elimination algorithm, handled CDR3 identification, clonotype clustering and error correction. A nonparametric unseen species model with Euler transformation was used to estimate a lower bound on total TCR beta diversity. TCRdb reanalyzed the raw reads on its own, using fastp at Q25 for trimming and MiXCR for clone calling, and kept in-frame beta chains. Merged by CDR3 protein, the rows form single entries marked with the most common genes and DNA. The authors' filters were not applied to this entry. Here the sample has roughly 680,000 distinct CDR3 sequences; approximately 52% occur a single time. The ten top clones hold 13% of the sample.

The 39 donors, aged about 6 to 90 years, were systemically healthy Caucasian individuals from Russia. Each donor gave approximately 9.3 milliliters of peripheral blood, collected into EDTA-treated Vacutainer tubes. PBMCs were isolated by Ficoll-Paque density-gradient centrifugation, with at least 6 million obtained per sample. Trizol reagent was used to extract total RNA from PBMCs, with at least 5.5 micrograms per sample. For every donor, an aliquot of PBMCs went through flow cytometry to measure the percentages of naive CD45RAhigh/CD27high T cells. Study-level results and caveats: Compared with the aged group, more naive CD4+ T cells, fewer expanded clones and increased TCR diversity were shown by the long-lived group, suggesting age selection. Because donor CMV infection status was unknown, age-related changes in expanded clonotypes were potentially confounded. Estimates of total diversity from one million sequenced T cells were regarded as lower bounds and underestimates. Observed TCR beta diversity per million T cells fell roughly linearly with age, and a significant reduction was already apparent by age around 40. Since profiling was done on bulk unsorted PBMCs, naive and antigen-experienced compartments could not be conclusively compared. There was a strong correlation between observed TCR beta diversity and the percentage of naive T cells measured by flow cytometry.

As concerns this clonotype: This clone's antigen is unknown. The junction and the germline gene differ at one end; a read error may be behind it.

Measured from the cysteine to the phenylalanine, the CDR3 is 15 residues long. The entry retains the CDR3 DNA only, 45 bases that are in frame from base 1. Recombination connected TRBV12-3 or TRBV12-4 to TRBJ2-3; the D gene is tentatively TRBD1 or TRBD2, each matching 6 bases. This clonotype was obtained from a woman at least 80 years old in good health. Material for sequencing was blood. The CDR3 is CASSLSGGGADAQYF. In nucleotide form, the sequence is TGTGCCAGCAGTTTAAGCGGAGGGGGAGCAGATGCGCAGTATTTT.